These 6 T cell receptor beta chains originate from one sample sequenced in a study of shared clonotypes between healthy human individuals. Profiling relied on immunoSEQ multiplex PCR, and the TCRdb table lists in-frame clones only, not all of them. The profile covers around 690,000 clones, with less than 95% appearing a single time and around a third taken by the ten largest. The sample was memory CD8+ T cells from PBMCs. Subset of the sample: CD45RO+ cells pooled with CCR7-negative TemRA cells. The receptors derive from a man aged 18 to 29 in good health. Some clones in this sample may be carry-over from other donors' samples.

The rearrangement uses TRBV7-9 and TRBJ2-1; 10 bases agree with TRBD1. J was trimmed by 7 bases and V by 6 bases; bases with no gene match: 15. Germline V gene lookup returns CDR1 SEHNR and CDR2 FQNEAQ (reference sequence). The CDR3 consists of 17 residues. CDR3 DNA: TGTGCCAGCAGATTCGGGGGCCCGGGACAGGGGTGGAATGAGCAGTTCTTC. This codes for CASRFGGPGQGWNEQFF.

V gene TRBV11-2 combines with J gene TRBJ2-7; D gene ambiguous. The CDR3 extends over 13 amino acids. Trimming took off 1 base at V and 1 base at J, with 5 bases between the two ends. Germline values: CDR1 SGHAT, CDR2 FQNNGV. CDR3 region: CASSLGWSYEQYF. Here the CDR3 DNA reads TGTGCCAGCAGCTTAGGGTGGTCCTACGAGCAGTACTTC.

The genes are TRBV6-1 and TRBJ2-7; maybe TRBD1 (5 bases). The germline V and J ends were trimmed by 6 bases and 4 bases, with 13 bases remaining between them. This CDR3 is built from 13 residues. Germline V CDR1 and CDR2: MNHNS, SASEGT. CDR3 in DNA: TGTGCCAGCAGGGGGCTGAACTTTTACGAGCAGTACTTC. As protein: CASRGLNFYEQYF.

The V and J genes are TRBV6-1 and TRBJ2-7; 11 nucleotides match TRBD1. Germline-derived CDR1 and CDR2 are MNHNS and SASEGT. After removal of 6 bases from V and 6 bases from J, the junction contained 10 bases not matched to a gene. CDR3 length: 15 residues. CDR3 sequence: CASSPLRDRGFEQYF. In nucleotides, the CDR3 is TGTGCCAGCAGCCCCTTGCGGGACAGGGGGTTCGAGCAGTACTTC.

V is TRBV5-5 and J is TRBJ2-1, with 8 bases fitting TRBD2. The CDR3 contains 16 residues. J was trimmed by 9 bases and V by 0 bases; bases with no gene match: 11. Looked up from germline, CDR1 is SGHKS and CDR2 is YYEKEE (reference sequence). CDR3 loop: CASSLGPSGSLGEQFF. The CDR3 DNA follows: TGTGCCAGCAGCTTGGGTCCTAGCGGGTCCCTCGGTGAGCAGTTCTTC.

The chain employs TRBV11-2 and TRBJ2-2; D remains ambiguous. Germline V gene sequence: CDR1 SGHAT, CDR2 FQNNGV. The CDR3 consists of 14 residues. Trimming pared 5 bases from V and 0 bases from J, leaving 7 bases between. CDR3 sequence: CASSPSPNTGELFF. CDR3 coding DNA: TGTGCCAGCAGCCCCTCACCGAACACCGGGGAGCTGTTTTTT.